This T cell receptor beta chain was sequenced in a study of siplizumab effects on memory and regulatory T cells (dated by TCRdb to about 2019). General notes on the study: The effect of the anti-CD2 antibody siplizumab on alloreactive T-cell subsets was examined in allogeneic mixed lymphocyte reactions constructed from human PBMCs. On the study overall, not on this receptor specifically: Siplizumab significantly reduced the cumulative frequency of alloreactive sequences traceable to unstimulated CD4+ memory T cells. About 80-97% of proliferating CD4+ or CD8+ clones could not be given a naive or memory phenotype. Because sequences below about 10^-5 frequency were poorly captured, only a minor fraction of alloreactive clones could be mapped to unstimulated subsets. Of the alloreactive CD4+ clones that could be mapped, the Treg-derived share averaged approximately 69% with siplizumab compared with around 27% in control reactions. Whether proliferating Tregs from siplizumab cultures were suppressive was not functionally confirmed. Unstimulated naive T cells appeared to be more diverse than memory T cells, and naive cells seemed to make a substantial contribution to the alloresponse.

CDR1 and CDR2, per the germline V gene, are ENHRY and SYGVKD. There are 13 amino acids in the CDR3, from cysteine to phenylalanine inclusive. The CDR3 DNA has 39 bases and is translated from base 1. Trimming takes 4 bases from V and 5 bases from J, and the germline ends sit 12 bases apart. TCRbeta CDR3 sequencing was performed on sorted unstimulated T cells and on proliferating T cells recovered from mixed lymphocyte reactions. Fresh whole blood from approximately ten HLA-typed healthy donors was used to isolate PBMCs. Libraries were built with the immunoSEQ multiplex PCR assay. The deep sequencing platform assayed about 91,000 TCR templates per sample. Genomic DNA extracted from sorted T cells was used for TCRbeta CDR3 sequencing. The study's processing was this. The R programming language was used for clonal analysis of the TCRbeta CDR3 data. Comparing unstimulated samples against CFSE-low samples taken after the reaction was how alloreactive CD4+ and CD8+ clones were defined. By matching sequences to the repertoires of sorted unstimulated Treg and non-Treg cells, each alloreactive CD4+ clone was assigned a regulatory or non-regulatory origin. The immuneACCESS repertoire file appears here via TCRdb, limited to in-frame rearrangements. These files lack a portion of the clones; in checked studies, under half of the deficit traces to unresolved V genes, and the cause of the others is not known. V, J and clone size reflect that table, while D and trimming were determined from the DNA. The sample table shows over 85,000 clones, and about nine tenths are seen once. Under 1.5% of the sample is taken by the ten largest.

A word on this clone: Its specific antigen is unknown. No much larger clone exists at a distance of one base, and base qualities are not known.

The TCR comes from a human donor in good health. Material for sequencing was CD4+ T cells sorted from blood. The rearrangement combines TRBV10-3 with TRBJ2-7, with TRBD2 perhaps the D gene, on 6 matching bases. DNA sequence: TGTGCCATCAGTGGCCCCTCGGGGGACGAGCAGTACTTC. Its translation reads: CAISGPSGDEQYF.